This TCR beta chain was identified in a study of human T cells and chemical hapten exposure. The CDR3 runs to 17 residues. The junction had 16 bases not matched to a gene; V was cut back by 5 bases and J by 7 bases. The germline V gene has CDR1 GTSNPN and CDR2 SVGIG (reference sequence). Stated time point: pre-sensitization, week 0. Treatment here: therapeutic diphenylcyclopropenone sensitization with weekly scalp DPC. In the original analysis: TCRs per sample had a median of roughly 93,000 and ranged from roughly 20,000 to 690,600. TCRdb processed the RACE reads anew with MiXCR; each CDR3 protein has one entry. These V and J calls are TCRdb output, not the study's own analysis. The data show roughly 100,000 distinct CDR3 sequences, roughly 10% seen once.

The gene calls are TRBV30 and TRBJ2-1; 11 bases are a match to TRBD1. This material consisted of whole blood, taken in connection with sensitization to the hapten diphenylcyclopropenone (DPC). This receptor was obtained from a woman between 55 and 75 years old with alopecia areata. Some clones in this sample may be carry-over from other donors' samples. CDR3 region: CAWHDFTGTGGWNEQFF. Written as DNA, the CDR3 is TGTGCCTGGCACGACTTTACCGGGACAGGGGGGTGGAATGAGCAGTTCTTC. Full variable domain (rest looked up from reference TRBV30 and TRBJ2-1): SQTIHQWPATLVQPVGSPLSLECTVEGTSNPNLYWYRQAAGRGLQLLFYSVGIGQISSEVPQNLSASRPQDRQFILSSKKLLLSDSGFYLCAWHDFTGTGGWNEQFFGPGTRLTVL.